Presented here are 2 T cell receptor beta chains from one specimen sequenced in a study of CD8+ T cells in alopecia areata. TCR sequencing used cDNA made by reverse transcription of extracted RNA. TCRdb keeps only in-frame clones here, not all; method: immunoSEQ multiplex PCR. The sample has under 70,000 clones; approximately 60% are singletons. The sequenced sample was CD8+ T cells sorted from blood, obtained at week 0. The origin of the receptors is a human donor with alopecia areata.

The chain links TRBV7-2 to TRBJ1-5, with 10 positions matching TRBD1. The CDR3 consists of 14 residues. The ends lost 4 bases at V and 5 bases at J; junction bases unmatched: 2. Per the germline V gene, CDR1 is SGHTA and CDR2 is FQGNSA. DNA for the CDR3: TGTGCCAGCAGCTATGGGACAGGGGATCAGCCCCAGCATTTT. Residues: CASSYGTGDQPQHF.

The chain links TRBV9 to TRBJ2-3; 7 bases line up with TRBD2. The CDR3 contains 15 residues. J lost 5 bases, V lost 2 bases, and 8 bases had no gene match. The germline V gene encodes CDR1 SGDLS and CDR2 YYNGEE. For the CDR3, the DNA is TGTGCCAGCAGCGTCAGCGGGACCCTGGGAGATACGCAGTATTTT. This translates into CASSVSGTLGDTQYF. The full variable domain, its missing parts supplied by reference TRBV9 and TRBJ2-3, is DSGVTQTPKHLITATGQRVTLRCSPRSGDLSVYWYQQSLDQGLQFLIQYYNGEERAKGNILERFSAQQFPDLHSELNLSSLELGDSALYFCASSVSGTLGDTQYFGPGTRLTVL.